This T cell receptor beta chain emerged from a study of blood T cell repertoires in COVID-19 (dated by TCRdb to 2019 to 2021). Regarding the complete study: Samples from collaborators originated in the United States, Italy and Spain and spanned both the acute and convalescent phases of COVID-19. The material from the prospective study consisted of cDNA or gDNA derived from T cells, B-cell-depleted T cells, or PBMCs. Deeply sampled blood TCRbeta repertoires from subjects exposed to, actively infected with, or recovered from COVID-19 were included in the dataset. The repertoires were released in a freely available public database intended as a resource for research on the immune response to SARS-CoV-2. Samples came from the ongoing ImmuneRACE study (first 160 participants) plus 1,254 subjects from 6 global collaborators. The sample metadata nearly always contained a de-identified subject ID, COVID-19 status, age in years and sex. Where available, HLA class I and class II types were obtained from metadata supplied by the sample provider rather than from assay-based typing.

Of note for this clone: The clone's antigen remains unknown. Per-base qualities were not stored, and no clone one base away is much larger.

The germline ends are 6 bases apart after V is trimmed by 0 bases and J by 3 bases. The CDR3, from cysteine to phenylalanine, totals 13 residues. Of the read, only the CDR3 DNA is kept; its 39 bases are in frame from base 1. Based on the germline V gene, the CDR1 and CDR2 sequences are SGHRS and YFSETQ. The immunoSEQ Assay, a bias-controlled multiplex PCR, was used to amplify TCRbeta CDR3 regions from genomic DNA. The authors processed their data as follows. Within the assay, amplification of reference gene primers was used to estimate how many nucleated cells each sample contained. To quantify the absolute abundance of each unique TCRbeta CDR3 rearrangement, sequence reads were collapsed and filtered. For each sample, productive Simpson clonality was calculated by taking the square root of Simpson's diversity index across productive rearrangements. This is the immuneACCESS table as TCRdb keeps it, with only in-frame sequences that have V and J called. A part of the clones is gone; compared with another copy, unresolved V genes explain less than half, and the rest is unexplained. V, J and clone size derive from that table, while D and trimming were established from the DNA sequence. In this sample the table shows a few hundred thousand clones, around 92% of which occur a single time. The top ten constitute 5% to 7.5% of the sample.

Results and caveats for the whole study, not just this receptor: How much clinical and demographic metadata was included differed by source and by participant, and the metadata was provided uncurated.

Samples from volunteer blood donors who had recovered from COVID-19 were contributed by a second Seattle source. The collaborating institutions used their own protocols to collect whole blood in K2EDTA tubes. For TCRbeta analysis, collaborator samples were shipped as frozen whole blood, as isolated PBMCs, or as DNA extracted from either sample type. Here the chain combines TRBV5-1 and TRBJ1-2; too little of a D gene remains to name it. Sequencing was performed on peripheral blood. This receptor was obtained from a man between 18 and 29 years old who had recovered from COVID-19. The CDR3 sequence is CASSLVEDYGYTF. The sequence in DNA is TGCGCCAGCAGCTTGGTAGAGGACTATGGCTACACCTTC.